The clone carrying this T cell receptor beta chain showed up just a few times. The CDR3 is 14 amino acids. Germline lookup yields CDR1 KGHSH and CDR2 LQKENI. The V and J ends lost 1 base and 8 bases, in that order; junction bases with no gene match: 6. Measured with immunoSEQ multiplex PCR; TCRdb has only the in-frame clones, and not every one. The sample shows around 130,000 clones, around 80% of them seen only once. This specimen belongs to a study of blood T cell repertoires in COVID-19. Whole-study context: Whether acute or convalescent, the COVID-19 samples came from the United States, Italy and Spain.

The chain couples TRBV18 to TRBJ1-2; 8 nucleotides match TRBD1. The source material was peripheral blood. The TCR comes from a woman aged 55-69 years with acute or convalescent COVID-19. The CDR3 here is CASSPRPGQGGYTF. The CDR3 region has the DNA TGTGCCAGCTCACCACGGCCCGGACAGGGCGGCTACACCTTC.